This T cell receptor beta chain emerged from a study of control samples from healthy donors and cancer patients. The V segment lost 4 bases and the J segment 5 bases; nucleotides outside the gene matches: 1. This CDR3 is built from 14 residues. Per germline, CDR1 WSHSY and CDR2 SAAADI. The method was immunoSEQ multiplex PCR; TCRdb's version includes in-frame clones alone and lacks a portion of them. The table has about 54,000 clones, approximately 95% seen once. The sequenced sample was blood. J is TRBJ2-1 and V is TRBV10-2, with 11 bases identical to TRBD2. The TCR originated in a woman aged 30 to 39 in good health. CDR3 residues: CASSGLAGHNEQFF. DNA for the CDR3: TGCGCCAGCAGTGGACTAGCGGGGCACAATGAGCAGTTCTTC.